One sample yielded the 2 T cell receptor beta chains listed below, sequenced in a study of shared clonotypes between healthy human individuals. Sequencing used immunoSEQ multiplex PCR; TCRdb keeps in-frame clones, though not all of them. The sample gives about 530,000 clones, around 96% of which show up once; 0.05% to 0.07% is in the top ten. The sample was naive CD4+ T cells sorted from blood. Subset given: CD45RA+ positively selected. The source of these receptors is a woman aged 25 to 39 in good health.

This clone was counted a single time. The V gene is TRBV15, the J gene TRBJ1-5, with D unresolved. The CDR3 is 17 residues long. The V end lost 0 bases, the J end lost 3 bases, and 15 bases lay between the germline ends. Germline V gene sequence: CDR1 LNHNV, CDR2 YYDKDF (reference sequence). The CDR3, as DNA: TGTGCCACCAGCAGAGAGGCCGTGACGGCTCCCAATCAGCCCCAGCATTTT. Translation gives CATSREAVTAPNQPQHF.

This clone is a singleton in its sample. J is TRBJ2-7 and V is TRBV7-3, with 11 bases that match TRBD2. With 7 bases clipped from V and 2 bases from J, the junction kept 19 bases outside the gene matches. The CDR3 sequence is 19 residues long. Germline V gene lookup returns CDR1 SGHTA and CDR2 FQGTGA. Here the CDR3 reads CASTPNPQTSGRMAYEQYF. CDR3 DNA sequence: TGTGCCAGCACCCCCAATCCCCAAACTAGCGGGAGAATGGCCTACGAGCAGTACTTC.